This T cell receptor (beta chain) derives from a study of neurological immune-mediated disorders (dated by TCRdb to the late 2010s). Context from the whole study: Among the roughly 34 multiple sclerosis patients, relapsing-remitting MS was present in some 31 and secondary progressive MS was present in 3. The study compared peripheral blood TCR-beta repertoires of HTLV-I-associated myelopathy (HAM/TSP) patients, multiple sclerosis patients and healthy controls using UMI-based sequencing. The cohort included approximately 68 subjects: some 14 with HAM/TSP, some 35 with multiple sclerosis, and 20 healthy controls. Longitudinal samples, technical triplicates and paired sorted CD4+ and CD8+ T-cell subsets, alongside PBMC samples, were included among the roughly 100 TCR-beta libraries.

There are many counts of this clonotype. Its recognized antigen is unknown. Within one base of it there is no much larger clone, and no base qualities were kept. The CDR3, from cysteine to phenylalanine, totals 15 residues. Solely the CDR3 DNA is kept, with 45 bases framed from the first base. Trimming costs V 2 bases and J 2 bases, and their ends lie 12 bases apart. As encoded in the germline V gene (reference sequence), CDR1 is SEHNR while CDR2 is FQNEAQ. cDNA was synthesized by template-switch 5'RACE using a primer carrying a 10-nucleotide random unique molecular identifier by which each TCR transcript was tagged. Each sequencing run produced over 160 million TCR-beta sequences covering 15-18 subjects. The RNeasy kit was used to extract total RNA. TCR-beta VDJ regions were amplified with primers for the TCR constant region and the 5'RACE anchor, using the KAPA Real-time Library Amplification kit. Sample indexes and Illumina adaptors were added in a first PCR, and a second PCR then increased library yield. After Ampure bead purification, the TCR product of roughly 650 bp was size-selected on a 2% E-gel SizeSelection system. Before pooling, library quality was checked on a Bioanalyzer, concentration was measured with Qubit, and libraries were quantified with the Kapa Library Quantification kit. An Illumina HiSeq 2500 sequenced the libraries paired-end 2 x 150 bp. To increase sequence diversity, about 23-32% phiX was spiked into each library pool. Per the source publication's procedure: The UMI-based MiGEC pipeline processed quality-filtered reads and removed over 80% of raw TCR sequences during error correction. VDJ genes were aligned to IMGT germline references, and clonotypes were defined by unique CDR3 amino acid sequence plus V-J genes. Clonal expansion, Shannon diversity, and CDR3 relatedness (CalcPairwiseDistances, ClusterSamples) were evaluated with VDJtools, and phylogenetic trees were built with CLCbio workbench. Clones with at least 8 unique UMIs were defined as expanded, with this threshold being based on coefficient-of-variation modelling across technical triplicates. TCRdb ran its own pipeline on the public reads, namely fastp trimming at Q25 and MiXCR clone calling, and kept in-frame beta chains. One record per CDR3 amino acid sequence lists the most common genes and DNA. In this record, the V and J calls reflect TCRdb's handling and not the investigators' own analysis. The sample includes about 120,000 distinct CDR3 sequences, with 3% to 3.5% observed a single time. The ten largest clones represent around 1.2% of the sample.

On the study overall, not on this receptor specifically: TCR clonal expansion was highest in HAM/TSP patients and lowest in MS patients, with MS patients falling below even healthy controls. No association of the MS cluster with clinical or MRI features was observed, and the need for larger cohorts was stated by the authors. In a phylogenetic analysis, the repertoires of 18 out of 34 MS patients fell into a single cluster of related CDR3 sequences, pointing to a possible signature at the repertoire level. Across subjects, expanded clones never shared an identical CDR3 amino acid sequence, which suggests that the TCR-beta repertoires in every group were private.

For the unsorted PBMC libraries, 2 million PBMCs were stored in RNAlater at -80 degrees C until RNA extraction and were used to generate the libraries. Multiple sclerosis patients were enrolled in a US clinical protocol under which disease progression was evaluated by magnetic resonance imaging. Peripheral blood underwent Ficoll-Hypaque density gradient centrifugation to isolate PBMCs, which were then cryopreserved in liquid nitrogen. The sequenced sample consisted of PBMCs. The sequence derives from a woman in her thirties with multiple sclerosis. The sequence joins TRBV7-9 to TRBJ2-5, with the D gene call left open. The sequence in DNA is TGTGCCAGCAGCTTAAGACGAGAAAAACAAGAGACCCAGTACTTC. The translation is CASSLRREKQETQYF.